The subject of this entry is one T cell receptor beta chain. TCRdb's copy holds only in-frame clones and misses some; the assay was immunoSEQ multiplex PCR. The data show tens of thousands of clones, 93% seen once. This specimen belongs to a study of OX40 agonist ivuxolimab in advanced cancers. Overall study: Across the patients, intravenous ivuxolimab was delivered every 2 weeks at 0.01 to 10 mg/kg.

The CDR3 sequence is 15 residues long. Germline V lookup: CDR1 SEHNR, CDR2 FQNEAQ (reference sequence). Trimming stripped 4 bases from V and 2 bases from J, with 12 bases between. The sample in question was CD4+ or CD8+ T cells sorted from blood, obtained in a trial of the OX40 agonist ivuxolimab. The rearrangement links TRBV7-9 to TRBJ2-1; TRBD2 might be the D (6 bases). The sequence came from an adult with an advanced solid tumor such as melanoma, head and neck, liver or kidney cancer. CDR3 DNA sequence: TGTGCCAGCAGCTCGGGACTTACGACCTACAATGAGCAGTTCTTC. Protein: CASSSGLTTYNEQFF.